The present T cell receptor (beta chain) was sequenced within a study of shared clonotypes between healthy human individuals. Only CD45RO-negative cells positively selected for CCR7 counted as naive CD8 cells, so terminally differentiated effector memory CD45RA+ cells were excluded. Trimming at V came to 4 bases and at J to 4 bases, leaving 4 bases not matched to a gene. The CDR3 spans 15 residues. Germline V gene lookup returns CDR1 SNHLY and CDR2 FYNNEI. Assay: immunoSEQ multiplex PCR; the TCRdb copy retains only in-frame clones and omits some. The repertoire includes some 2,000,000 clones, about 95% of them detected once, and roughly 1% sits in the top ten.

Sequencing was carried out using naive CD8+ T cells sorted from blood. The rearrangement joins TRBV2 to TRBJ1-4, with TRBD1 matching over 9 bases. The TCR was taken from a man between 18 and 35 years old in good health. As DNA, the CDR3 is TGTGCCAGCAGTGCGGGACAGGGTGGTAATGAAAAACTGTTTTTT. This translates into CASSAGQGGNEKLFF.